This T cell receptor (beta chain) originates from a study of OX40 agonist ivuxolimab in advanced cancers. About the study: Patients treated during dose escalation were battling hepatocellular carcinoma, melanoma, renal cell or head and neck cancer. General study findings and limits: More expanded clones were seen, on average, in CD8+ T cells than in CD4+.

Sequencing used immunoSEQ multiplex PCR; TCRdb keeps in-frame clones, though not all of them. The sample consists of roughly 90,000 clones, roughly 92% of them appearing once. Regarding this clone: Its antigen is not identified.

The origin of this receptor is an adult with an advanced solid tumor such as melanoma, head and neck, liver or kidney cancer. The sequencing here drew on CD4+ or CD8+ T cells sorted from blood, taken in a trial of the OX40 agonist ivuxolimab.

The CDR3 DNA follows: TGCGCCAGCAGCTCACCCCGAGGAGGGTTAGTAAGTTCCTACGAGCAGTACTTC. Its translation is CASSSPRGGLVSSYEQYF. The V gene is TRBV5-1, the J gene TRBJ2-7; possibly TRBD2 for D (6 bases). V was trimmed by 3 bases and J by 1 base, leaving 23 bases between them. This CDR3 has 18 residues. Germline CDR1 is SGHRS and CDR2 is YFSETQ.